This T cell receptor (beta chain) was obtained from a study of T cells in Graves' hyperthyroidism and ophthalmopathy. The germline CDR1 and CDR2 sequences are KGHDR and SFDVKD. There are 16 residues in the CDR3. The germline V and J ends were trimmed by 10 bases and 2 bases, with 21 bases remaining between them. Amplified regions were TCR beta CDR3 sequences from RNA transcripts. The study used the HTBI primer set for a first-round RT-PCR of the TCR CDR3. One entry per CDR3 protein results from TCRdb running MiXCR on the multiplex PCR reads. This sample has hundreds of thousands of distinct CDR3 sequences; just over 35% occur once, and the top ten carry about a third.

The specimen sequenced was blood. The source is a woman in her forties with Graves' hyperthyroidism. V gene TRBV24-1 combines with J gene TRBJ2-3; tentatively, D is TRBD2 (6 bases). The CDR3 DNA reads TGTGCCACTGCGGCGTTTTCGGGGGAGACCACAGATACGCAGTATTTT. Residues: CATAAFSGETTDTQYF.